This record covers a single T cell receptor (beta chain). This clone was seen a handful of times. The clone's antigen remains unknown. No much larger clone is present one base from it, and per-base qualities are unavailable. This sample was included in a study of blood T cell repertoires in COVID-19 (dated by TCRdb to 2019 to 2021). Describing the broader study: Samples from collaborators originated in the United States, Italy and Spain and spanned both the acute and convalescent phases of COVID-19. The material from the prospective study consisted of cDNA or gDNA derived from T cells, B-cell-depleted T cells, or PBMCs. The dataset comprised deeply sampled blood TCRbeta repertoires from subjects exposed to, actively infected with, or recovered from COVID-19. The repertoires were made available in a free public database intended to serve as a resource for research on the immune response to SARS-CoV-2. The samples were drawn from two sources: the first 160 participants of the ongoing ImmuneRACE study, and 1,000 to 1,500 subjects contributed by 6 global collaborators. Sample metadata almost always included a de-identified subject ID, COVID-19 status, age in years and sex. Where available, HLA class I and class II types were obtained from metadata supplied by the sample provider rather than from assay-based typing.

The immunoSEQ Assay, a bias-controlled multiplex PCR, was used to amplify TCRbeta CDR3 regions from genomic DNA. Regarding the original processing steps: Within the assay, amplification of reference gene primers was used to estimate how many nucleated cells each sample contained. To quantify the absolute abundance of each unique TCRbeta CDR3 rearrangement, sequence reads were collapsed and filtered. For each sample, productive Simpson clonality was calculated as the square root of Simpson's diversity index over productive rearrangements. TCRdb provides this immuneACCESS table in a form limited to in-frame rearrangements. Some clones are lacking; in checked studies, under half of them reflect an unresolved V gene, and why the rest are absent is not known. The V and J calls and clone size were taken over from that table, and D and trimming were inferred from the DNA. The sample table lists approximately 300,000 clones, roughly 85% of them with a count of one. The ten largest account for 1.5% to 2% of the sample.

Results and caveats for the whole study, not just this receptor: The amount of clinical and demographic metadata varied by source and participant and was provided uncurated.

Participants in the prospective study were aged about 18 to 90 years, lived in under 30 United States geographic areas, and enrolled through a virtual design. Cohort assignment in the prospective study relied on participant-reported clinical history from a screening survey and a study questionnaire. Exposed participants were defined as having been in contact with someone with a PCR-confirmed or clinician-diagnosed COVID-19 case within 2 weeks of study entry. In the prospective study, whole blood, serum and a nasopharyngeal or oropharyngeal swab were collected from each participant by mobile phlebotomists. Additional blood draws and questionnaires over an approximately two-month period could optionally be provided by prospective study participants. Before DNA extraction, prospective study blood samples were shipped either frozen or at room temperature. From the germline V gene, CDR1 is SGDLS and CDR2 is YYNGEE. The CDR3 numbers 15 residues from cysteine through phenylalanine. The CDR3 DNA has 45 bases and is translated from base 1. At the junction V is shortened by 2 bases and J by 0 bases; bases outside the gene matches: 4.

The chain is assembled from TRBV9 and TRBJ1-1, with TRBD1 matching 7 junction bases. Sequenced sample: PBMCs or T cells enriched from blood (not recorded which). This TCR was recovered from a woman in her twenties or thirties who had been exposed to COVID-19. The CDR3 loop reads CASSVQGQMNTEAFF. The DNA sequence follows: TGTGCCAGCAGCGTGCAGGGACAGATGAACACTGAAGCTTTCTTT.